This T cell receptor (beta chain) was retrieved from a study of molecular identifiers for immune sequencing clone quantification. Regarding the study as a whole: Effector cells kept over 98% of their molecules in clones above 20 RNA copies, while naive cells kept under 1% there.

The V gene's germline CDR1 is SGHVS and CDR2 FNYEAQ. V lost 5 bases to trimming and J lost 0 bases, with 11 bases between them. The CDR3 is 15 residues long. MiXCR, applied by TCRdb to the PCR reads, yields one record per CDR3 protein. The sample has approximately 550,000 distinct CDR3 sequences; about a fifth are singletons. Sorted naive CD8 T cells, roughly 19,000 to 1,000,000, were sequenced from 10%, 30% or 50% RNA. Naive CD8 T cells were sorted, and the gate applied was CD8+CD4-CCR7+CD45RA+. On this clonotype itself: Its antigen is still unknown.

The TCR comes from a human donor in good health. Some libraries in this study had Jurkat cell RNA spiked in. V usage is TRBV7-6 and J usage is TRBJ1-3; D gene uncertain. The sequencing input was naive CD8+ T cells from blood, with Jurkat cell RNA spiked in. Noted subset: FACS-sorted CD8+CD4-CCR7+CD45RA+ naive T cells. In nucleotides, the CDR3 is TGTGCCAGCAGCCCCGGGATATTCTCTGGAAACACCATATATTTT. Its translation: CASSPGIFSGNTIYF.